The 9 T cell receptor beta chains below were found in one sample sequenced in a study of cytomegalovirus exposure and HLA in healthy donors (dated by TCRdb to 2015 to 2018). Libraries were prepared through the immunoSEQ multiplex PCR assay. For the multiplex PCR, a mixture combining 60 forward primers for TCR Vbeta segments and 13 reverse primers for TCR Jbeta segments was used. Imported from immuneACCESS, the table was reduced by TCRdb to in-frame sequences with V and J called. These copies leave out some clones; in studies compared against another copy, an unresolved V gene accounts for under half, and the cause of the remainder is not known. This sample holds around 150,000 clones; 88% were observed only once. The ten largest clones capture 0.5% to 0.65% of the sample. Specimen: PBMCs. All receptors derive from a woman in her thirties or forties in good health and CMV-seronegative.

Turning to this clone: One end of the junction varies from germline; a read error may be responsible. The rearrangement uses TRBV7-9 and TRBJ2-3; 7 nucleotides match TRBD2. CDR1 SEHNR and CDR2 FQNEAQ come from the germline V gene (reference sequence). The CDR3 has 13 amino acids. CDR3 in DNA: TGTTCCAGCGGCTCTGCGGGAGCAGATACGCAGTATTTT. It codes for CSSGSAGADTQYF.

On this clone itself: The junction differs from germline at one of its ends, possibly a read error. The CDR3, as DNA: TGTGTCAGCAGCTTTCTTAGCGATGCGCAGTATTTT. Its translation: CVSSFLSDAQYF. The chain is built from TRBV7-8 and TRBJ2-3, with a possible D match to TRBD2 (5 bases). Germline CDR1 reads SGHVS; CDR2 reads FQNEAQ. The CDR3 length is 12 residues.

This chain uses TRBV11-2 with TRBJ2-1; 8 positions agree with TRBD2. Germline lookup yields CDR1 SGHAT and CDR2 FQNNGV. This CDR3 region has 16 residues. After removal of 5 bases from V and 3 bases from J, the junction contained 9 bases not matched to a gene. In nucleotides, the CDR3 is TGTGCCAGCAGCCCCATTCGGACTAGCCGCTACAATGAGCAGTTCTTC. This codes for CASSPIRTSRYNEQFF.

The rearrangement links TRBV19 to TRBJ1-1, with 7 nucleotides matching TRBD1. CDR3 size: 17 residues. The germline V gene encodes CDR1 LNHDA and CDR2 SQIVND (reference sequence). V gave up 0 bases and J gave up 2 bases; unmatched junction bases: 9. CDR3 sequence: CASSIDQDTGANTEAFF. The CDR3 DNA sequence: TGTGCCAGTAGTATAGATCAGGACACAGGGGCTAACACTGAAGCTTTCTTT.

This chain links TRBV6-1 with TRBJ2-3, with a tentative D call TRBD1 (6 bases). From germline, CDR1 is MNHNS and CDR2 SASEGT. This CDR3 comprises 14 residues. V was clipped by 6 bases and J by 4 bases, with 14 bases between them. The chain's CDR3 is CASRAQGSADTQYF. The CDR3 nucleotides read TGTGCCAGCAGGGCCCAGGGGAGCGCAGATACGCAGTATTTT.

The chain has TRBV10-1 and TRBJ2-6; 7 nucleotides agree with TRBD2. V gave up 7 bases and J gave up 2 bases; unmatched junction bases: 14. In germline, CDR1 is WNHNN, CDR2 SYGVQD (reference sequence). The CDR3 is made up of 18 amino acids. In DNA, the CDR3 is TGCGCCAGCAAATCGGGGGAGGGAGTCGGAACTGGGGCCAACGTCCTGACTTTC. This codes for CASKSGEGVGTGANVLTF.

This clone has a single count. The junction shows a germline mismatch at one end, possibly a read error. CDR3 in amino acids: CSSAGLSTYEQYF. The CDR3 bases are TGTTCCAGCGCGGGACTATCCACCTACGAGCAGTACTTC. This chain connects TRBV7-9 to TRBJ2-7, with TRBD2 identical over 7 bases. Germline CDR1 and CDR2: SEHNR and FQNEAQ (reference sequence). CDR3 length equals 13 residues.

Comment on this clone: The germline gene is not matched at one end of the junction; a read error may be the cause. The gene calls are TRBV7-9 and TRBJ2-5; TRBD1 matches at 7 bases. The germline CDR1 and CDR2 sequences are SEHNR and FQNEAQ (reference sequence). The CDR3 has 16 amino acids. CDR3 sequence: CSSSSYRGRDQETQYF. The CDR3 DNA follows: TGTTCCAGCAGCTCCTACAGGGGTCGGGACCAAGAGACCCAGTACTTC.

The rearrangement joins TRBV9 to TRBJ2-7, with D perhaps TRBD1 (6 bases). V was trimmed by 6 bases and J by 1 base, leaving 14 bases between them. CDR1 and CDR2 from the germline V gene are SGDLS and YYNGEE. The CDR3 length is 14 residues. CDR3 nucleotide sequence: TGTGCCAGCACGGAAGGTACAGGGTCCTACGAGCAGTACTTC. It codes for CASTEGTGSYEQYF.